These T cell receptor beta chains were read from a single sample in a study of lymphopenia after photon versus proton radiotherapy. Profiled with immunoSEQ multiplex PCR; TCRdb holds only in-frame clones, not every one. The table lists 77,000 or so clones, around 88% of them singletons. Sequencing was performed on peripheral blood, taken from a patient treated with proton-based radiotherapy. The receptors were sampled from a man aged 60 to 69 with pancreatic cancer. Both conserved end residues are part of each CDR3. D genes are given only for firm matches. Expanded clones get a size class; other rows say once, few or many, or leave the size out.

V	size	D	J	CDR3	DNA
TRBV27	few	-	TRBJ1-2	CASSLSSRADGYTF	TGTGCCAGCAGTTTATCGAGTCGGGCAGATGGCTACACCTTC
TRBV27	-	TRBD1	TRBJ1-1	CASSLSVTGRTEAFF	TGTGCCAGCAGTTTATCGGTGACAGGGCGGACTGAAGCTTTCTTT
TRBV28	-	TRBD2	TRBJ2-1	CATHEAGNEQFF	TGTGCCACCCATGAAGCGGGGAATGAGCAGTTCTTC
TRBV28	-	-	TRBJ2-7	CASSLTPYYEQYF	TGTGCCAGCAGTTTAACCCCCTACTACGAGCAGTACTTC
TRBV5-6	-	TRBD2	TRBJ2-7	CASSLVGGLAHEQYF	TGTGCCAGCAGCTTGGTAGGGGGACTAGCACACGAGCAGTACTTC
TRBV9	-	TRBD2	TRBJ2-2	CASSALLAGAGELFF	TGTGCCAGCAGCGCTCTGCTAGCGGGAGCCGGGGAGCTGTTTTTT
TRBV11-2	-	TRBD2	TRBJ2-2	CASSLVLAGAGTGELFF	TGTGCCAGCAGCTTAGTTCTAGCGGGAGCCGGGACCGGGGAGCTGTTTTTT
TRBV30	once	-	TRBJ2-7	CAWSDGVTHEQYF	TGTGCCTGGAGCGATGGGGTTACCCACGAGCAGTACTTC
TRBV14	-	-	TRBJ2-1	CASSQVNEQFF	TGTGCCAGCAGCCAAGTCAATGAGCAGTTCTTC
TRBV11-3	-	TRBD1	TRBJ2-7	CASSLVQLTGGRTYEQYF	TGTGCCAGCAGCTTAGTACAGCTCACAGGGGGAAGAACCTACGAGCAGTACTTC
TRBV9	-	TRBD2	TRBJ2-1	CASSVGASGSIEQFF	TGTGCCAGCAGCGTAGGGGCTAGCGGGAGCATTGAGCAGTTCTTC
TRBV2	-	-	TRBJ2-2	CASCLGGVSTGELFF	TGTGCCAGTTGTCTTGGGGGAGTGAGCACCGGGGAGCTGTTTTTT
TRBV5-4	-	-	TRBJ2-1	CASSGRAASYNEQFF	TGTGCCAGCAGCGGACGGGCGGCGTCCTACAATGAGCAGTTCTTC
TRBV4-1	-	-	TRBJ2-4	CASSHLYTGLAKNIQYF	TGCGCCAGCAGCCATCTCTATACCGGGCTAGCCAAAAACATTCAGTACTTC
TRBV7-2	-	TRBD1	TRBJ2-1	CASSLIGGPTYNEQFF	TGTGCCAGCAGCTTAATAGGGGGCCCCACGTACAATGAGCAGTTCTTC
TRBV2	many	-	TRBJ2-4	CASSPRSLSPKNIQYF	TGTGCCAGCAGCCCCCGCAGCCTCAGTCCCAAAAACATTCAGTACTTC
TRBV11-2	-	-	TRBJ2-2	CASSLGGYLDGANTGELFF	TGTGCCAGCAGCCTTGGGGGATACTTGGACGGAGCGAACACCGGGGAGCTGTTTTTT
TRBV27	-	TRBD2	TRBJ2-3	CASSLYLAGGTDTQYF	TGTGCCAGCAGTTTGTACTTAGCGGGAGGCACAGATACGCAGTATTTT
TRBV11-2	-	-	TRBJ2-7	CASSFGAEDLYEQYF	TGTGCCAGCAGCTTCGGGGCGGAGGACCTATACGAGCAGTACTTC
TRBV28	-	TRBD2	TRBJ2-1	CASSYSLSGGYNEQFF	TGTGCCAGCAGTTACTCTTTGAGCGGGGGATACAATGAGCAGTTCTTC
TRBV6-5	-	TRBD1	TRBJ2-7	CASSYSGTGTEQYF	TGTGCCAGCAGTTACTCCGGGACAGGGACAGAGCAGTACTTC
TRBV28	-	-	TRBJ1-4	CASSLINIDNEKLFF	TGTGCCAGCAGTTTAATTAACATCGATAATGAAAAACTGTTTTTT
TRBV6-1	-	-	TRBJ2-6	CASSDRVAGANVLTF	TGTGCCAGCAGTGACAGGGTTGCTGGGGCCAACGTCCTGACTTTC
TRBV15	-	TRBD1	TRBJ1-1	CATSRDKNRGVTEAFF	TGTGCCACCAGCAGAGATAAAAACAGGGGTGTCACTGAAGCTTTCTTT
TRBV7-2	-	TRBD1	TRBJ1-2	CASHYRGQGLYGYTF	TGTGCCAGCCATTACCGGGGACAGGGACTCTATGGCTACACCTTC
TRBV4-3	-	-	TRBJ2-3	CASSQASQGADTQYF	TGCGCCAGCAGCCAAGCTAGCCAGGGCGCAGATACGCAGTATTTT
TRBV5-5	-	-	TRBJ1-1	CASSYGPDGITEAFF	TGTGCCAGCAGCTACGGGCCCGACGGGATCACTGAAGCTTTCTTT
TRBV30	-	TRBD2	TRBJ2-7	CASLAGGYEQYF	TGTGCCTCCCTAGCGGGAGGCTACGAGCAGTACTTC
TRBV19	-	TRBD1	TRBJ2-7	CASKIQGASYEQYF	TGTGCCAGTAAAATACAGGGGGCTTCCTACGAGCAGTACTTC
TRBV5-1	-	-	TRBJ2-7	CASSLAGVSGREQYF	TGCGCCAGCAGCTTGGCCGGGGTCTCAGGGCGCGAGCAGTACTTC
TRBV7-6	few	TRBD1	TRBJ2-3	CASSQGDGQGTDTQYF	TGTGCCAGCAGCCAAGGGGACGGACAGGGCACAGATACGCAGTATTTT
TRBV4-2	-	-	TRBJ2-1	CASSPLGSSNEQFF	TGTGCCAGCAGCCCACTGGGTAGTAGCAATGAGCAGTTCTTC
TRBV5-6	-	-	TRBJ2-2	CASSLTVGGELFF	TGTGCCAGCAGCCTTACAGTCGGCGGGGAGCTGTTTTTT
TRBV19	-	TRBD1	TRBJ2-1	CASRTDRVGYNEQFF	TGTGCCAGTAGGACCGACAGGGTTGGATACAATGAGCAGTTCTTC